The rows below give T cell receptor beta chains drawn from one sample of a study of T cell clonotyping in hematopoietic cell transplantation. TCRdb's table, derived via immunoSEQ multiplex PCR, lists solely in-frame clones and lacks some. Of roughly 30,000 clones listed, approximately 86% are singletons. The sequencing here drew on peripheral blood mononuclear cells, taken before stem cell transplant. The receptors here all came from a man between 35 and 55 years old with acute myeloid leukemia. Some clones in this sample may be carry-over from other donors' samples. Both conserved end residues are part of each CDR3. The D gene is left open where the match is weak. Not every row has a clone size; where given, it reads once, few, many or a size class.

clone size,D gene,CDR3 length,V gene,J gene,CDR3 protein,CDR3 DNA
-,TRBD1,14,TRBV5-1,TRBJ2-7,CATKDGTGAYEQYF,TGCGCCACCAAGGACGGGACAGGGGCGTACGAGCAGTACTTC
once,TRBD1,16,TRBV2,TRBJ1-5,CASGRGQGVIDQPQHF,TGTGCCAGCGGGCGTGGACAGGGGGTTATAGACCAGCCCCAGCATTTT
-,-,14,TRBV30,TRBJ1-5,CAWSEGLVNQPQHF,TGTGCCTGGAGTGAGGGGTTGGTCAATCAGCCCCAGCATTTT
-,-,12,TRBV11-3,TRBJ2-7,CASSSPPGEQYF,TGTGCCAGCAGCTCACCCCCAGGCGAGCAGTACTTC
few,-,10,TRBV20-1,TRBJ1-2,CSDSAYGYTF,TGCAGCGATTCAGCCTATGGCTACACCTTC
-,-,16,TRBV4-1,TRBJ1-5,CASSQTTGYSNQPQHF,TGCGCCAGCAGCCAAACTACAGGTTATAGCAATCAGCCCCAGCATTTT
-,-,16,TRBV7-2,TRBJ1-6,CASSSGGGGAYSPLHF,TGTGCCAGCAGCTCCGGGGGCGGGGGCGCGTATTCACCCCTCCACTTT
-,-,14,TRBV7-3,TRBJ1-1,CASSPQGGRTEAFF,TGTGCCAGCAGCCCACAGGGCGGGAGGACTGAAGCTTTCTTT
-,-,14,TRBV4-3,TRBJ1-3,CASSQDRGGNTIYF,TGCGCCAGCAGCCAAGATCGTGGGGGAAACACCATATATTTT
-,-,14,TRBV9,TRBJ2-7,CASSVGSRSYEQYF,TGTGCCAGCAGCGTAGGGTCCCGGTCCTACGAGCAGTACTTC